The sequence of this T cell receptor (beta chain) was determined in a study of blood T cell repertoires in COVID-19. For the study at large: Some COVID-19 samples were acute and others convalescent; all came from the United States, Italy and Spain.

This clone was detected only once. Cohort assignment relied on participant-reported clinical history. Symptom resolution, clearance, or two negative PCRs marked the recovered donors of Cohort 3. CDR1 MGHDK and CDR2 SYGVNS come from the germline V gene. Trimming cost V 2 bases and J 7 bases; bases outside gene matches: 3. This CDR3 has 14 amino acids. The table came from immunoSEQ multiplex PCR; TCRdb's copy has only in-frame clones and leaves some out. The table lists 250,000 to 400,000 clones, around 87% of them singletons, with roughly 5.3% in the top ten. Specimen: PBMCs or T cells enriched from blood (not recorded which). This chain uses TRBV25-1 with TRBJ1-4, with 8 bases matching TRBD1. The clonotype comes from a young woman who had recovered from COVID-19. The CDR3 sequence: CASSETGGGEKLFF. The CDR3 nucleotides read TGTGCCAGCAGTGAAACAGGGGGAGGTGAAAAACTGTTTTTT.